Sequencing of this TCR beta chain was carried out in a study of breast tumors, draining lymph nodes, adjacent tissues. Whole-study results and caveats: Tumor and nontumor repertoires were significantly more similar in luminal-like than in basal-like breast cancer. Data fit most tumor T cells coming from lymph node, expanding in tumor. Data only fit, rather than demonstrated, lymph node origin of most tumor T cells. Tumors had less TCR diversity than lymph nodes, more than nontumor tissue.

Concerning this clonotype: Its specificity is not known.

The V and J ends lost 10 bases and 6 bases respectively, with 19 bases between them. CDR1 is SGHNT, CDR2 YYREEE, per germline (reference sequence). There are 14 residues in the CDR3. TCRdb re-derived calls from the multiplex PCR reads in MiXCR, one entry per CDR3 protein. Of tens of thousands of distinct CDR3 sequences in the sample, 57% were seen once. The chain couples TRBV5-4 to TRBJ2-2, with D possibly matching TRBD2 (6 bases). Source material: breast tumor tissue. The clonotype comes from a female donor with breast cancer. Some clones in this sample may be carry-over from other donors' samples. The CDR3 here is CAGAPWGDAGELFF. CDR3 DNA sequence: TGTGCCGGCGCGCCCTGGGGGGACGCCGGGGAGCTGTTTTTT.